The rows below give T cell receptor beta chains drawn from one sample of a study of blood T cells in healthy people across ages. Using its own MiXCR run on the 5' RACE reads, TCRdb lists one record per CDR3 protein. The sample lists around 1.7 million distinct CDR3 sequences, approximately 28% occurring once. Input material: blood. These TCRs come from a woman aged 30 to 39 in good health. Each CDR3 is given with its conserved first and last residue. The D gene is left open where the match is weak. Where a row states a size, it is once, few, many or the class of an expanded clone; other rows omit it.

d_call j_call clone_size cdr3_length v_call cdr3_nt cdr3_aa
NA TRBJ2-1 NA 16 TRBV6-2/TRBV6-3 TGTGCCAGCAGTTACTCGGGTGTTGGCTCCTACAATGAGCAGTTCTTC CASSYSGVGSYNEQFF
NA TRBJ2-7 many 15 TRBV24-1 TGTGCCACCAGTGACCGATCAGGGGGGAACTACGAGCAGTACTTC CATSDRSGGNYEQYF
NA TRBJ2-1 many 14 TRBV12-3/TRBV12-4 TGTGCCAGCAGTGCCGAAGACCCAGCGGGTGAGCAGTTCTTC CASSAEDPAGEQFF
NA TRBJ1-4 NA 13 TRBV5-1 TGCGCCAGCCTTCATACGACGAGGCCTAGGGTGTTTTTT CASLHTTRPRVFF
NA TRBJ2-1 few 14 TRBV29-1 TGCAGGGCCGAGGAAGGGCAGGGGATCGATGAGCAGTTCTTC CRAEEGQGIDEQFF
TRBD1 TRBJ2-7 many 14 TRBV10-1 TGCGCCAGCATAAAACAGGGGGCGCAATACGAGCAGTACTTC CASIKQGAQYEQYF
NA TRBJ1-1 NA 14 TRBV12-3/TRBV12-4 TGTGCCAGCACCCCGGGGAGGGGATACACTGAAGCTTTCTTT CASTPGRGYTEAFF
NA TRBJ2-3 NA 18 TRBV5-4 TGTGCCAGTAGCTTGACCGGGGCTTTCATCCCCTCCACAGATACGCAGTATTTT CASSLTGAFIPSTDTQYF
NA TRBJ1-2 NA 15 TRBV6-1 TGTGCCAGCAGTGATGGGGAGGGACCGAACTATGGCTACACCTTC CASSDGEGPNYGYTF
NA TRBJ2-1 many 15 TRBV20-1 TGCAGTGCCGGCGGGATAGCCAGAGGCTACAATGAGCAGTTCTTC CSAGGIARGYNEQFF
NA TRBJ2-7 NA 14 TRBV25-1 TGTGCCAGCTCCCAGGGTTACTCCTACAATGAGCAGTACTTC CASSQGYSYNEQYF
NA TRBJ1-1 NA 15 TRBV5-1 TGCGCCAGCAGCCTCTCGGGACCTCCTGGCACTGAAGCTTTCTTT CASSLSGPPGTEAFF
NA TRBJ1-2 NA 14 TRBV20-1 TGCAGTGCTAGTCTCGGACGGGGTATGAGGGGCTACACCTTC CSASLGRGMRGYTF
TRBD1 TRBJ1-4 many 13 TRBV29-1 TGCAGCGGGAGCAGGGGGGGTAATGAAAAACTGTTTTTT CSGSRGGNEKLFF
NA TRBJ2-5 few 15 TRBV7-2 TGTGCCAGCAGCCCGAGAGTGGTGAGGGAGGAGACCCAGTACTTC CASSPRVVREETQYF
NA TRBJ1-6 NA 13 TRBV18 TGTGCCAGCTCACCGACAGATAATTCACCCCTCCACTTT CASSPTDNSPLHF
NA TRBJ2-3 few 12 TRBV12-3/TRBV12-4 TGTGCCAGCAGTTTGTCCAGGCATACGCAGTATTTT CASSLSRHTQYF
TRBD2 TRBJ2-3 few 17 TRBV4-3 TGCGCCAGCAGCCAAGATCTAGAGCGGGAGGTCACAGATACGCAGTATTTT CASSQDLEREVTDTQYF
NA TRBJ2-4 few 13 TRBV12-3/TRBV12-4 TGTGCCAGCAGAAGGTCAGGCAAAAACATTCAGTACTTC CASRRSGKNIQYF
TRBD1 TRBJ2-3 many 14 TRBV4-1 TGTGCCAGCAGCCAGGACAGGTACACAGATACGCAGTATTTT CASSQDRYTDTQYF
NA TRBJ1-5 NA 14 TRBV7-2 TGTGCCAGCAGCAGTCAGGTTAGCAATCAGCCCCAGCATTTT CASSSQVSNQPQHF
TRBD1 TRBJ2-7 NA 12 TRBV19 TGTGCCAGTAGTGACAGGGCATCCGAGCAGTACTTC CASSDRASEQYF
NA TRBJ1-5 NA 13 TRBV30 TGTGCCTGGAGTTCGGGGGTCAATCAGCCCCAGCATTTT CAWSSGVNQPQHF
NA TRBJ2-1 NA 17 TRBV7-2 TGTGCCAGCGGCTTAGTGGGGCCCAGTGATCCCCGTAATGAGCAGTTCTTC CASGLVGPSDPRNEQFF
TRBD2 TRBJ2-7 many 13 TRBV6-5 TGTGACTTTGATGCGGCGGGGGCCTACGAGCAGTACTTC CDFDAAGAYEQYF
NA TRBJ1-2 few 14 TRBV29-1 TGCAGCGTTGAATTTGTGGCAGGGCTTTATGGCTACACCTTC CSVEFVAGLYGYTF
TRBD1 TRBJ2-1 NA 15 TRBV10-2 TGCGCCAGCAAACCGGGACAGGGGGCCTTTGCTGAGCAGTTCTTC CASKPGQGAFAEQFF
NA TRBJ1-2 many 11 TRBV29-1 TGCAGCGTTGAAGAGGGACCCGGCTACACCTTC CSVEEGPGYTF
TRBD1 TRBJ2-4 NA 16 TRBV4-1 TGCGCCAGCAGCCAGACCTACAGGGGCATTCGAGGCATTCAGTACTTC CASSQTYRGIRGIQYF
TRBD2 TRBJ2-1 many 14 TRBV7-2 TGTGCCAGCAGCCGCCAACTAGCGGGAGGGGAGCAGTTCTTC CASSRQLAGGEQFF
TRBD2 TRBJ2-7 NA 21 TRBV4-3 TGCGCCAGCAGCCAAGATGAGGTGGGAACTAGCGGGAGGGTGGGGTGCAATGAGCAGTACTTC CASSQDEVGTSGRVGCNEQYF
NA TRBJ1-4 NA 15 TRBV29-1 TGCAGCGTTGGTCCCTGGGACACCAGTAATGAAAAACTGTTTTTT CSVGPWDTSNEKLFF
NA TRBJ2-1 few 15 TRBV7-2 TGTGCCAGCAGCTTTTCACGGATTACCTACAATGAGCAGTTCTTC CASSFSRITYNEQFF
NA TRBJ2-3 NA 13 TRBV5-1 TGCGCCAGCAGCAAGGCGGTCCTGGATACGCAGTATTTT CASSKAVLDTQYF
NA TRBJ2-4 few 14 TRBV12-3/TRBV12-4 TGTGCCAGCAGAGCCCGTGCGGGGCTAAACATTCAGTACTTC CASRARAGLNIQYF
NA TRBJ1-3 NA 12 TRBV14 TGTGCCAGCAGCCATGACAGATACACCATATATTTT CASSHDRYTIYF
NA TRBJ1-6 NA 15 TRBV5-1 TGCGCCAGCAGGGCCGACCCGGGCATTGGTTCACCCCTCCACTTT CASRADPGIGSPLHF
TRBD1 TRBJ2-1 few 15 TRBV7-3 TGTGCCAGCAGCTTAATGGACAGGGGGATGAATGAGCAGTTCTTC CASSLMDRGMNEQFF
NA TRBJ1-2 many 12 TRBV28 TGTGCCAGCAGTTTAATCAGCTATGGCTACACCTTC CASSLISYGYTF
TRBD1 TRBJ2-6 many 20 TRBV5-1 TGCGCCAGCAGCTTGTGGGGTGTGGGACAGTCTATATCTGGGGCCAACGTCCTGACTTTC CASSLWGVGQSISGANVLTF
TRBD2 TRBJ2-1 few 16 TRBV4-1 TGCGCCAGCGGGCATTTAGCGGGAAGCTCCTACAATGAGCAGTTCTTC CASGHLAGSSYNEQFF
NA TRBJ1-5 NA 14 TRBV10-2 TGCGCCAGCAGTGAGTCGGGGGAAAATCAGCCCCAGCATTTT CASSESGENQPQHF
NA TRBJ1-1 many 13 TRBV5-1 TGTGCCAGCAGCTTAGAAGTGAACACTGAAGCTTTCTTT CASSLEVNTEAFF
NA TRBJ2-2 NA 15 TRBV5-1 TGCGCCAGCAGCATGGGTCTACGTAGCACCGGGGAGCTGTTTTTT CASSMGLRSTGELFF
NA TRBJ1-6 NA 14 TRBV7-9 TGTGCCAGCAGCTTAGCGAAGGGTACCTCACCCCTCCACTTT CASSLAKGTSPLHF
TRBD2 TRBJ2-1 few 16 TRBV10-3 TGTGCCATCAGTGTGCTAACTAGCGGACCCTACAATGAGCAGTTCTTC CAISVLTSGPYNEQFF
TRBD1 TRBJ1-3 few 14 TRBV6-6 TGTGCCAGCAGTTACGACAGGGCTGAAAACACCATATATTTT CASSYDRAENTIYF
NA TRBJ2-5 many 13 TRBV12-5 TGTGCTAGTGGTTACGGACAGTCGGAGACCCAGTACTTC CASGYGQSETQYF
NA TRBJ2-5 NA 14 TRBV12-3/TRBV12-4 TGTGCCAGCAGTACCCGGACTACCGAAGAGACCCAGTACTTC CASSTRTTEETQYF
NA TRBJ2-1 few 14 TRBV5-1 TGCGCCAGCAGCTCGGGGACGGTGTACAGTGAGCAGTTCTTC CASSSGTVYSEQFF
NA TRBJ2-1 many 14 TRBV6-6 TGTGCCAGCAGCCCCGGCTCGCATCGGGAGGAGCAGTTCTTC CASSPGSHREEQFF
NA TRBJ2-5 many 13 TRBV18 TGTGCCAGCAGCCAAGGGTACCAAGAGACCCAGTACTTC CASSQGYQETQYF
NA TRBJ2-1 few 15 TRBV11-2 TGTGCCAGCAGCTACTACGGGGAGCCATACAATGAGCAGTTCTTC CASSYYGEPYNEQFF
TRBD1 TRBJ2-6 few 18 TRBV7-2 TGTGCCAGCAGCTCCCCGGGACAGGGAACTCCTGGGGCCAACGTCCTGACTTTC CASSSPGQGTPGANVLTF